The rows below give T cell receptor beta chains drawn from one sample of a study of cytomegalovirus exposure and HLA in healthy donors. Assay used: immunoSEQ multiplex PCR; TCRdb lists only in-frame clones, some missing. Here the sample spans about 89,000 clones, around 84% being singletons. Material: PBMCs. The receptor source for this set is a man aged 35 to 55 in good health and CMV-seropositive. Both conserved end residues are part of each CDR3. The D gene is left open where the match is weak. Part of the rows lack a size; the others show once, few, many or a class for expanded clones.

J: TRBJ2-7; size: .; length: 14; V: TRBV11-2; D: TRBD2; CDR3: CASSVPGLPYEQYF; DNA: TGTGCCAGCAGCGTGCCGGGACTACCTTACGAGCAGTACTTC
J: TRBJ1-2; size: .; length: 14; V: TRBV2; D: .; CDR3: CASSGRGSDYGYTF; DNA: TGTGCCAGCAGTGGCCGCGGGTCCGACTATGGCTACACCTTC
J: TRBJ2-3; size: .; length: 15; V: TRBV28; D: .; CDR3: CASSFADTGTDTQYF; DNA: TGTGCCAGCAGTTTTGCGGACACGGGCACAGATACGCAGTATTTT
J: TRBJ2-2; size: .; length: 15; V: TRBV19; D: TRBD2; CDR3: CASSKGLDPTGELFF; DNA: TGTGCCAGTAGTAAGGGACTAGACCCTACCGGGGAGCTGTTTTTT
J: TRBJ1-6; size: .; length: 15; V: TRBV5-1; D: TRBD1; CDR3: CASRTRDRENSPLHF; DNA: TGCGCCAGCAGAACACGGGACAGGGAAAATTCACCCCTCCACTTT
J: TRBJ2-3; size: .; length: 15; V: TRBV19; D: .; CDR3: CASSSRVRFTDTQYF; DNA: TGTGCCAGTAGTTCCCGGGTTAGGTTTACAGATACGCAGTATTTT
J: TRBJ1-5; size: .; length: 13; V: TRBV5-6; D: .; CDR3: CASSLGQRQPQHF; DNA: TGTGCCAGCAGCCTAGGACAGCGTCAGCCCCAGCATTTT
J: TRBJ1-6; size: .; length: 15; V: TRBV5-5; D: TRBD1; CDR3: CASSLEDRVGSPLHF; DNA: TGTGCCAGCAGCTTAGAGGACAGGGTTGGTTCACCCCTCCACTTT
J: TRBJ1-4; size: .; length: 17; V: TRBV11-3; D: TRBD1; CDR3: CASSFSGQGVSREKLFF; DNA: TGTGCCAGCAGCTTTTCAGGACAGGGGGTATCTCGTGAAAAACTGTTTTTT
J: TRBJ2-1; size: .; length: 15; V: TRBV19; D: TRBD2; CDR3: CASSTRTSGNNEQFF; DNA: TGTGCCAGTAGTACCCGGACTAGCGGGAACAATGAGCAGTTCTTC
J: TRBJ2-3; size: .; length: 13; V: TRBV18; D: .; CDR3: CASSPQGSDTQYF; DNA: TGTGCCAGCTCACCCCAGGGGTCAGATACGCAGTATTTT
J: TRBJ2-2; size: once; length: 13; V: TRBV7-3; D: TRBD2; CDR3: CASSPAGAGELFF; DNA: TGTGCCAGCAGCCCAGCGGGAGCCGGGGAGCTGTTTTTT
J: TRBJ2-1; size: medium-sized; length: 13; V: TRBV9; D: TRBD1; CDR3: CASSVGQSNEQFF; DNA: TGTGCCAGCAGCGTGGGACAGTCCAATGAGCAGTTCTTC
J: TRBJ2-7; size: few; length: 16; V: TRBV2; D: TRBD1; CDR3: CASTREPGTGNYEQYF; DNA: TGTGCCAGCACCCGGGAACCCGGGACAGGGAACTACGAGCAGTACTTC
J: TRBJ2-7; size: .; length: 15; V: TRBV27; D: TRBD2; CDR3: CASSLRTSGIFEQYF; DNA: TGTGCCAGCAGTTTGCGGACTAGCGGGATATTCGAGCAGTACTTC
J: TRBJ1-6; size: .; length: 16; V: TRBV4-1; D: TRBD1; CDR3: CASSQDRAGGNSPLHF; DNA: TGCGCCAGCAGCCAAGATCGAGCAGGGGGCAACTCACCCCTCCACTTT
J: TRBJ2-7; size: .; length: 15; V: TRBV23-1; D: TRBD1; CDR3: CASSPRDRGSGEQYF; DNA: TGCGCCAGCAGCCCCCGGGACAGGGGTTCCGGCGAGCAGTACTTC
J: TRBJ2-7; size: .; length: 13; V: TRBV30; D: .; CDR3: CAWMRDRPYEQYF; DNA: TGTGCCTGGATGCGGGACCGACCCTACGAGCAGTACTTC
J: TRBJ2-2; size: .; length: 13; V: TRBV5-8; D: .; CDR3: CASRYRDTGELFF; DNA: TGTGCCTCACGGTACAGGGACACCGGGGAGCTGTTTTTT
J: TRBJ2-7; size: .; length: 15; V: TRBV4-1; D: TRBD1; CDR3: CASSQTRDRGYEQYF; DNA: TGCGCCAGCAGCCAAACCCGGGACAGGGGCTACGAGCAGTACTTC
J: TRBJ2-3; size: .; length: 11; V: TRBV19; D: .; CDR3: CASSISNTQYF; DNA: TGTGCCAGTAGTATCTCTAATACGCAGTATTTT
J: TRBJ1-1; size: .; length: 18; V: TRBV14; D: TRBD1; CDR3: CASSQDGRTGDRRTEAFF; DNA: TGTGCCAGCAGCCAAGATGGGAGGACAGGGGACCGGAGGACTGAAGCTTTCTTT
J: TRBJ1-1; size: .; length: 15; V: TRBV6-5; D: .; CDR3: CASSYSLVMNTEAFF; DNA: TGTGCCAGCAGTTATTCTCTCGTAATGAACACTGAAGCTTTCTTT
J: TRBJ2-1; size: .; length: 15; V: TRBV7-2; D: TRBD1; CDR3: CASSPERDRRYQQFF; DNA: TGTGCCAGCAGTCCCGAACGGGACAGACGGTATCAGCAGTTCTTC
J: TRBJ2-2; size: .; length: 14; V: TRBV6-5; D: .; CDR3: CASRRQSNTGELFF; DNA: TGTGCCAGCAGAAGACAGTCAAACACCGGGGAGCTGTTTTTT
J: TRBJ1-2; size: .; length: 16; V: TRBV5-6; D: TRBD1; CDR3: CASSLAADREGYGYTF; DNA: TGTGCCAGCAGCTTGGCGGCGGACAGGGAGGGCTATGGCTACACCTTC
J: TRBJ1-3; size: .; length: 11; V: TRBV20-1; D: .; CDR3: CSASHGNTIYF; DNA: TGCAGTGCTAGTCATGGAAACACCATATATTTT
J: TRBJ2-2; size: .; length: 16; V: TRBV6-6; D: TRBD2; CDR3: CASSPGTSGGTGELFF; DNA: TGTGCCAGCAGCCCCGGGACTAGCGGGGGTACCGGGGAGCTGTTTTTT
J: TRBJ1-3; size: few; length: 15; V: TRBV6-5; D: .; CDR3: CASSYSRWSGNTIYF; DNA: TGTGCCAGCAGTTACTCCAGATGGTCTGGAAACACCATATATTTT
J: TRBJ2-1; size: .; length: 16; V: TRBV5-5; D: TRBD2; CDR3: CASSKAGDPTYNEQFF; DNA: TGTGCCAGCAGCAAAGCGGGAGACCCCACATACAATGAGCAGTTCTTC
J: TRBJ2-2; size: .; length: 13; V: TRBV5-8; D: .; CDR3: CAPVASPYGELFF; DNA: TGTGCACCTGTAGCGTCGCCCTACGGGGAGCTGTTTTTT
J: TRBJ1-2; size: .; length: 13; V: TRBV7-3; D: .; CDR3: CASSFAGQGGYTF; DNA: TGTGCCAGCAGCTTCGCGGGGCAGGGTGGCTACACCTTC
J: TRBJ1-3; size: .; length: 16; V: TRBV12-5; D: .; CDR3: CASGFDFSWSGNTIYF; DNA: TGTGCTAGTGGTTTTGACTTTTCCTGGTCTGGAAACACCATATATTTT
J: TRBJ1-1; size: .; length: 20; V: TRBV30; D: .; CDR3: CAWSVGTGWGLLKGSAEAFF; DNA: TGTGCCTGGAGTGTGGGGACGGGGTGGGGACTACTAAAGGGTTCCGCTGAAGCTTTCTTT
J: TRBJ1-2; size: .; length: 12; V: TRBV2; D: TRBD1; CDR3: CASGDRVYGYTF; DNA: TGTGCCAGCGGGGACAGGGTCTATGGCTACACCTTC
J: TRBJ2-3; size: .; length: 16; V: TRBV10-3; D: TRBD2; CDR3: CAIREKLAGLTDTQYF; DNA: TGTGCCATCAGGGAGAAACTAGCGGGGTTGACAGATACGCAGTATTTT
J: TRBJ2-7; size: .; length: 16; V: TRBV5-1; D: TRBD1; CDR3: CASSLAPDREDIEQYF; DNA: TGCGCCAGCAGCTTGGCCCCGGACAGGGAGGATATCGAGCAGTACTTC
J: TRBJ2-7; size: .; length: 15; V: TRBV18; D: .; CDR3: CASSPLRGGSYEQYF; DNA: TGTGCCAGCTCACCCCTCAGAGGGGGCTCCTACGAGCAGTACTTC
J: TRBJ2-3; size: .; length: 18; V: TRBV21-1; D: .; CDR3: CASSKETSEVLRTDTQYF; DNA: TGTGCCAGCAGCAAAGAGACTAGCGAGGTCCTGCGCACAGATACGCAGTATTTT
J: TRBJ2-7; size: .; length: 18; V: TRBV5-1; D: TRBD2; CDR3: CASRRTTSGGNPPYEQYF; DNA: TGCGCCAGCAGACGCACTACTAGCGGGGGTAATCCTCCCTACGAGCAGTACTTC
J: TRBJ2-7; size: .; length: 14; V: TRBV19; D: .; CDR3: CASSHGQSSYEQYF; DNA: TGTGCCAGTAGTCACGGACAGTCATCCTACGAGCAGTACTTC
J: TRBJ2-7; size: once; length: 16; V: TRBV7-2; D: .; CDR3: CASSTDSNILNYEQYF; DNA: TGTGCCAGCAGCACCGACTCCAATATTTTAAACTACGAGCAGTACTTC
J: TRBJ2-7; size: .; length: 11; V: TRBV7-9; D: .; CDR3: CASSSFAEQYF; DNA: TGTGCCAGCAGCAGCTTCGCCGAGCAGTACTTC
J: TRBJ1-5; size: .; length: 15; V: TRBV2; D: TRBD1; CDR3: CASSPTGDRSQPQHF; DNA: TGTGCCAGCAGTCCGACAGGGGACCGGTCTCAGCCCCAGCATTTT
J: TRBJ2-3; size: .; length: 17; V: TRBV9; D: TRBD2; CDR3: CASSVEPASGVVSTQYF; DNA: TGTGCCAGCAGCGTAGAACCCGCTAGCGGGGTTGTAAGTACGCAGTATTTT
J: TRBJ1-3; size: .; length: 12; V: TRBV9; D: .; CDR3: CASSPAGNTIYF; DNA: TGTGCCAGCAGCCCGGCTGGAAACACCATATATTTT